These 12 T cell receptor beta chains came from one sample sequenced in a study of blood T cell repertoires in COVID-19. Measured with immunoSEQ multiplex PCR; TCRdb has only the in-frame clones, and not every one. The data contain approximately 100,000 clones, under 90% of them singletons. The source material was peripheral blood. Receptor source: a woman aged 55 to 70 with acute or convalescent COVID-19.

This chain joins TRBV5-1 and TRBJ1-4, with 9 nucleotides matching TRBD1. The CDR3 covers 15 residues. Germline V gives CDR1 SGHRS, CDR2 YFSETQ. V dropped 0 bases and J dropped 8; count of bases not matched to a gene: 5. This chain's CDR3 is CASSLAGQGGEKLFF. The CDR3 DNA reads TGCGCCAGCAGCTTGGCGGGACAGGGAGGCGAAAAACTGTTTTTT.

The chain uses TRBV9 and TRBJ2-1, with TRBD1 as a possible D gene (6 bases). This CDR3 spans 15 amino acids. The V end lost 3 bases, the J end lost 5 bases, and 15 bases lay between the germline ends. Per the germline V gene, CDR1 is SGDLS and CDR2 is YYNGEE. As DNA, the CDR3 is TGTGCCAGCAGCGGTCGCAGGGGAACGAACAATGAGCAGTTCTTC. Its protein product is CASSGRRGTNNEQFF.

The chain is built from TRBV18 and TRBJ1-1; 10 bases align to TRBD1. Germline V CDR1 and CDR2: KGHSH, LQKENI. The J segment lost 5 bases and the V segment lost 2 bases, leaving 8 bases of the junction unmatched. This CDR3 has 16 amino acids. CDR3 protein: CASSPFRRTGGTEAFF. The CDR3 DNA sequence: TGTGCCAGCTCACCATTCCGCAGGACAGGGGGAACTGAAGCTTTCTTT.

This clone showed up just a few times. This sequence joins TRBV7-6 and TRBJ2-7; TRBD1 matches 10 bases. Per germline, CDR1 SGHVS and CDR2 FNYEAQ. This CDR3 spans 17 amino acids. Trimming took 5 bases from V and 2 from J; bases not matched to a gene: 12. CDR3 DNA sequence: TGTGCCAGCAGCGCACGACCCCCAGGACAGGGGGCCTACGAGCAGTACTTC. Protein: CASSARPPGQGAYEQYF.

The chain uses TRBV30 and TRBJ1-6; TRBD1 agrees at 9 bases. CDR3 size: 19 residues. V was pared by 4 bases and J by 1 base, with 14 bases of the junction left unmatched. CDR1 GTSNPN and CDR2 SVGIG come from the germline V gene (reference sequence). The DNA of the CDR3 is TGTGCCTGGATTTTTTACCCGGGACAGGGTAAGTCCTATAATTCACCCCTCCACTTT. Its protein is CAWIFYPGQGKSYNSPLHF.

The chain combines TRBV2 with TRBJ1-2; D is ambiguous. Trimming stripped 4 bases from V and 1 base from J, with 4 bases between. CDR3 size: 12 residues. CDR1 is SNHLY, CDR2 FYNNEI, per germline. The CDR3 DNA follows: TGTGCCAGCAGTGGTCTTAACTATGGCTACACCTTC. Translation: CASSGLNYGYTF.

The chain carries TRBV11-2 and TRBJ2-7; possibly TRBD2 for D (5 bases). The V gene's germline CDR1 is SGHAT and CDR2 FQNNGV. The germline V and J ends were trimmed by 5 bases and 3 bases, with 11 bases remaining between them. The CDR3 totals 13 residues. The CDR3 DNA is TGTGCCAGCAGCCCTCGGGGAAACTACGAGCAGTACTTC. Amino acids: CASSPRGNYEQYF. The variable domain in full, completed from reference TRBV11-2 and TRBJ2-7, reads EAGVAQSPRYKIIEKRQSVAFWCNPISGHATLYWYQQILGQGPKLLIQFQNNGVVDDSQLPKDRFSAERLKGVDSTLKIQPAKLEDSAVYLCASSPRGNYEQYFGPGTRLTVT.

V is TRBV5-1 and J is TRBJ1-1, with D possibly being TRBD1 (5 bases). The germline V gene encodes CDR1 SGHRS and CDR2 YFSETQ. This CDR3 has 14 residues. The ends were cut back, 0 bases at V and 5 bases at J, with 11 bases in the middle. The CDR3 nucleotides are TGCGCCAGCAGCTTGGTAGGGGCGGTGACTGAAGCTTTCTTT. This codes for CASSLVGAVTEAFF.

This chain connects TRBV28 to TRBJ1-2; the D is unclear. CDR1 MDHEN and CDR2 SYDVKM come from the germline V gene. This CDR3 has 14 amino acids. The ends were cut back, 6 bases at V and 9 bases at J, with 20 bases in the middle. The CDR3 sequence is CASRERFLLFRYTF. The DNA for the CDR3 is TGTGCCAGCAGGGAGCGGTTCCTTCTGTTTCGCTACACCTTC.

The chain employs TRBV29-1 and TRBJ1-4, with D perhaps TRBD1 (5 bases). CDR1 and CDR2 from the germline V gene are SQVTM and ANQGSEA. V lost 7 bases and J 2 bases, leaving 17 bases between the germline ends. The CDR3 runs to 15 residues. The DNA for the CDR3 is TGCAGCGCGACACCAACGGAGGGGACTAATGAAAAACTGTTTTTT. Its translation: CSATPTEGTNEKLFF.

This clone appeared once. CDR3 sequence (DNA): TGTGCCAGCCGGGGACTTGTCCCGTACGAGCAGTACTTC. Amino acids: CASRGLVPYEQYF. The chain couples TRBV12-3 or TRBV12-4 to TRBJ2-7; a weak D match, TRBD2 (6 bases). The V gene lost 8 bases and the J gene lost 4 bases, with 15 bases spanning the gap. The length of the CDR3 is 13 residues.

V is TRBV28 and J is TRBJ1-5, with 9 bases fitting TRBD1. The CDR3 length is 17 residues. J gave up 2 bases and V 3 bases, and 8 bases lay outside the gene matches. Germline CDR1 is MDHEN and CDR2 is SYDVKM. The CDR3 protein is CASSFSFRQGGNQPQHF. Written as DNA, the CDR3 is TGTGCCAGCAGTTTTAGCTTTCGACAGGGGGGCAATCAGCCCCAGCATTTT.